This TCR beta chain was documented in a study of cytomegalovirus exposure and HLA in healthy donors (dated by TCRdb to the late 2010s). Looking at the study overall: According to an earlier analysis of 550 to 750 of the donors, some 180 million T cells yielded over 100 million unique TCR beta sequences and around 300 Gb of sequence data. Roughly 300 gigabases of sequencing data and approximately 93 million unique TCR sequences were included in an early release covering roughly 700 HLA-typed donors. Of the 300 to 400 genotyped donors, over 65% fell in the genetic ancestry cluster associated with self-reported Caucasian donors. The study was designed to test whether signatures of past pathogen exposure could be identified by cataloging public T cell receptors. The T cell repertoires of roughly 660 subjects were profiled by immunosequencing and related to cytomegalovirus serostatus. In addition to the first cohort of 650 to 750 subjects, a separate validation cohort of some 120 different subjects was used. High-throughput TCR immunosequencing, statistical association of individual TCRs with disease status, and machine learning were combined to predict cytomegalovirus infection status. To study patterns of TCR occurrence, a later analysis re-analyzed previously published TCR beta repertoires from around 660 donors and added high-resolution HLA genotyping. In the later analysis, no new phenotypic data were used to find candidate immune exposures; instead, reliance was placed on TCR beta sequences and their occurrence across donors. To decide whether each TCR beta V gene segment behaved as functional or pseudogenic, an earlier analysis of some 540 of the donors relied on high-throughput TCR beta sequencing. Donor age, sex, ethnicity and CMV serostatus were compiled alongside the repertoire data. Genome-wide SNP genotypes for about 55% of the roughly 670 donors were used in a later genetic analysis, which treated that subset as a discovery cohort. Every repertoire in the discovery cohort had been generated on one and the same sequencing platform. Class I and class II HLA loci were covered by the typing at four-digit resolution. Typing coverage varied by locus: about 620-640 donors for A, B, C, DRB1 and DQB1; roughly 500 for DQA1; over 600 for DPA1; about 450 for DPB1. Four or five DR-DQ haplotypes were handled as single units for association and clustering because linkage in the cohort was strong. Across 300 to 500 genotyped donors of the cohort, an average of approximately 240,000 unique TCR beta nucleotide sequences per donor were sequenced, and 15% to 20% of those sequences were non-productive.

The cohort was made up of under 800 healthy bone marrow donors. At the time of sampling, every cohort member was nominally healthy, though immune exposures that went unrecorded were likely present. The donor tested CMV seronegative and was one of the 352 seronegative cohort members. A peripheral blood sample was provided by each donor, and peripheral blood mononuclear cells were used for TCR beta sequencing. Genomic DNA extraction from the blood cell samples was performed with the Qiagen DNeasy Blood Extraction Kit. Via the germline V gene (reference sequence), CDR1 is MNHEY and CDR2 SMNVEV. Including the terminal cysteine and phenylalanine, the CDR3 comprises 15 residues. Only the CDR3 DNA is retained, 45 bases long and in frame from the first base. V loses 6 bases, J loses 5 bases, and the germline ends lie 17 bases apart. What the study reported, not specific to this receptor: When HLA alleles, especially DR and DQ, strongly co-occurred, TCR associations were difficult to assign to individual alleles. In a later analysis, several top co-occurrence clusters were reported to appear linked to parvovirus B19, influenza, CMV and Epstein-Barr virus. This cohort had only TCR beta chains sequenced, and the lack of alpha or paired-chain data limited which features could be detected. A later analysis found that HLA-associated TCR beta chains were more clonally expanded and had lower generation probabilities than equally common non-associated chains. In a later analysis, most CMV-associated TCR beta chains were found to appear HLA-restricted, with HLA associations seemingly driven largely by CMV exposure. A further reported finding was that TCR beta sequences accurately predicted the HLA-A and HLA-B alleles for most subjects in the first cohort. Across donors, most TCR sequences were observed very rarely, whereas some public TCRs were present in many individuals. In the study, about 150 TCR beta chains were listed as associated with cytomegalovirus. Correlated functional status among segregating V segments might be attributable to linkage disequilibrium, but an unknown experimental factor could not be ruled out. The authors suggested that the approach could potentially be extended to other disease states and immunological phenotypes. Cytomegalovirus status was reported to be diagnosed by the classifier with high specificity and sensitivity in both the original and validation cohorts. HLA typing was unavailable for some donors at each locus, so association tests used only the typed subset. In a later genetic analysis, fewer N-insertions in productive TCRs were reported among donors in an Asian-associated ancestry cluster than the roughly 700-donor mean. Broadly in line with IMGT annotations, most TCR beta V segments showed up in productive rearrangements about 87% or about 30% of the time in an earlier analysis of a few hundred of the donors. The sequencing pipeline was judged likely to have produced a cluster of highly shared sequence variants as a technical artifact. An association between a missense DCLRE1C variant and V-gene and J-gene trimming of TCR beta chains was found in a later genetic analysis and replicated in an independent cohort. CMV serostatus was the only immune exposure information available for the cohort. Seventeen rarely observed V segments, including chromosome 9 orphons, were excluded from the earlier analysis of several hundred of the donors because counts were too low. According to a later analysis, TCR association rates differed among HLA loci, with DRB1 alleles showing the most associated TCRs and HLA-C alleles showing the fewest. Some IMGT-functional V segments, including TRBV6-2 and TRBV6-3, could not be told apart with the 87-base-pair reads, so those segments were excluded. Three of the identified cytomegalovirus-associated TCR beta chains were confirmed in vitro to be specific for cytomegalovirus antigens. Sequencing depth was assumed to be roughly uniform across donors in the presence/absence analyses, though that assumption may not hold. A later analysis associated around 16,000 TCR beta sequences with specific HLA alleles at a false discovery rate of 0.05.

On this clone itself: Its antigen is still unknown. Qualities for individual bases were not recorded, and no much larger clone is one base off.

Library construction relied on the immunoSEQ multiplex PCR assay. For the multiplex PCR, a mixture combining 60 forward primers for TCR Vbeta segments and 13 reverse primers for TCR Jbeta segments was used. A multiplex PCR assay on genomic DNA amplified the CDR3 region of rearranged TCR beta genes. The Illumina HiSeq System was used to sequence the amplified TCR beta libraries as 87-base-pair reads. The original pipeline was this. In a later analysis, tens of millions of unique TCR beta chains were counted across the approximately 640 repertoires, and roughly 11 million of these chains were shared by at least two donors. Raw reads were error-corrected and collapsed into unique sequences by a nearest-neighbor algorithm in which closely related sequences were merged to remove PCR and sequencing errors. To assign V, D and J gene segments, CDR3 sequences were aligned to IMGT reference sequences. Each retained sequence needed at least a six-nucleotide match to both a V gene segment and a J gene segment. A rearrangement was called productive if the CDR3 had no stop codons and remained in frame with V and J, and every other rearrangement was called non-productive. Following IMGT convention, CDR3 was defined as the stretch from the second conserved V-encoded cysteine to the conserved J-encoded phenylalanine. In an earlier analysis of 587 of the donors, sequences lacking an unambiguous match to a single V gene segment were excluded. In an earlier analysis of roughly 500 of the donors, V segments were called functional above 56.7% productive rearrangements and were called segregating when the between-donor standard deviation exceeded 5%. A statistical classification framework was built to diagnose cytomegalovirus status from the catalog of TCR beta chain sequences. V and J gene assignment, in a later analysis, came from comparing TCR nucleotide sequences with IMGT/GENE-DB human TR gene sequences. In a later analysis, CDR3 sequences and most-parsimonious VDJ recombination scenarios were assigned using the TCRdist pipeline. In a later analysis, each TCR beta chain was defined by its CDR3 amino acid sequence together with its V-gene family, and reads lacking a unique V-gene family were excluded. In a later analysis, approximately 640 highly shared, low-generation-probability nucleotide sequences were removed to address suspected cross-contamination and a sequencing artifact. In a later analysis, a clonal expansion index was calculated for each public chain from normalized within-repertoire ranks of inferred template counts. A later analysis computed generation probabilities with a VDJ recombination model fitted to out-of-frame rearrangements, and checked the results against IGoR. A later analysis scored TCR-TCR, TCR-HLA and TCR-CMV co-occurrence with hypergeometric tests, applying a repertoire-size bias correction to TCR pairs. In a later analysis, false discovery rates were estimated by permuting HLA or CMV assignments 20 times. In a later analysis, co-occurring TCRs were grouped using DBSCAN, and TCRdist sequence similarity was added for clustering within HLA-allele-positive subsets. For co-occurrence clustering, repertoires with fewer than 30,000 or more than 120,000 public chains were excluded, along with roughly five repertoires with anomalous nucleotide sharing. Imported from immuneACCESS, the table was reduced by TCRdb to in-frame sequences with V and J called. These copies leave out some clones; in studies compared against another copy, an unresolved V gene accounts for under half, and the cause of the remainder is not known. V and J calls and clone size follow that table, whereas D and trimming were derived from the DNA. Here the sample has roughly 100,000 clones; roughly 80% occur a single time. The ten largest account for approximately 1.5% of the sample.

This TCR was sampled from a man aged 50 to 59 in good health and CMV-seronegative. The sequenced sample consisted of PBMCs. This chain joins TRBV27 to TRBJ1-5; a tentative D call is TRBD1 (6 bases match). The encoded CDR3 is CASRPGTSDDQPQHF. The sequenced DNA: TGTGCCAGCAGGCCCGGGACATCCGATGATCAGCCCCAGCATTTT.